These 29 T cell receptor beta chains were sequenced from one sample in a study of OX40 agonist ivuxolimab in advanced cancers. Clones were sequenced by immunoSEQ multiplex PCR, and TCRdb holds only the in-frame ones, with some missing. Of roughly 80,000 clones in the sample, roughly 80% were seen once. The sample was CD4+ or CD8+ T cells sorted from blood, taken in a trial of the OX40 agonist ivuxolimab. Receptors were obtained from an adult with an advanced solid tumor such as melanoma, head and neck, liver or kidney cancer.

V and J are TRBV2 and TRBJ2-5, with 11 bases matching TRBD2. The CDR3 contains 13 residues. In germline, CDR1 is SNHLY, CDR2 FYNNEI. The junction had 6 bases not matched to a gene; V was cut back by 10 bases and J by 5 bases. CDR3 protein: CATNSGRAETQYF. The CDR3, as DNA: TGTGCCACAAATAGCGGGAGGGCGGAGACCCAGTACTTC.

The chain links TRBV15 to TRBJ1-1; possible D gene TRBD1, 5 bases. The CDR3 has 14 residues. Looked up from germline, CDR1 is LNHNV and CDR2 is YYDKDF (reference sequence). Trimming stripped 0 bases from V and 5 bases from J, with 10 bases between. The CDR3: CATSRDRRQTEAFF. The CDR3 coding sequence is TGTGCCACCAGCAGAGATCGACGACAGACTGAAGCTTTCTTT. The full variable domain, completed using reference TRBV15 and TRBJ1-1, is DAMVIQNPRYQVTQFGKPVTLSCSQTLNHNVMYWYQQKSSQAPKLLFHYYDKDFNNEADTPDNFQSRRPNTSFCFLDIRSPGLGDTAMYLCATSRDRRQTEAFFGQGTRLTVV.

The chain joins TRBV19 to TRBJ1-5; D is ambiguous. V lost 2 bases and J lost 6, with 20 bases in between. Germline assignment: CDR1 LNHDA and CDR2 SQIVND (reference sequence). The CDR3 is 17 residues long. CDR3 loop: CASSIRTVDYMGQPQHF. The CDR3 coding sequence is TGTGCCAGTAGTATACGGACGGTTGATTATATGGGTCAGCCCCAGCATTTT.

The chain uses TRBV29-1 and TRBJ2-1; D is unclear. The CDR3 sequence is 13 residues long. V was shortened by 7 bases and J by 6 bases, with 16 bases between the two germline ends. CDR1 is SQVTM, CDR2 ANQGSEA, per germline. Here the CDR3 DNA reads TGCAGCGGGGGTGAGAAGTGGGGCAATGAGCAGTTCTTC. Translated: CSGGEKWGNEQFF.

The rearrangement uses TRBV25-1 and TRBJ2-2; D is uncertain. The CDR3 has 14 amino acids. Trimming cost V 6 bases and J 8 bases, with 16 bases left between them. The germline V gene encodes CDR1 MGHDK and CDR2 SYGVNS. The CDR3 bases are TGTGCCAGCAGCCTCTCGTTAGGGTTTGGGGAGCTGTTTTTT. Protein: CASSLSLGFGELFF.

This clone was detected a few times. The rearrangement links TRBV10-3 to TRBJ1-2, with 11 bases aligning to TRBD1. CDR3 size: 16 residues. The germline gives CDR1 ENHRY, CDR2 SYGVKD. The trim removed 8 bases at V and 0 bases at J, leaving 8 bases unmatched. CDR3 DNA: TGTGCCATCCGTCCGGACAGGGGGCGAGCTAACTATGGCTACACCTTC. Its translation: CAIRPDRGRANYGYTF.

The rearrangement joins TRBV5-6 to TRBJ2-2; 7 nucleotides match TRBD1. Per the germline V gene, CDR1 is SGHDT and CDR2 is YYEEEE. The V and J ends lost 0 bases and 7 bases, in that order; junction bases with no gene match: 6. The CDR3 covers 15 residues. CDR3 bases: TGTGCCAGCAGCTTGGGGCAGGGGGTTATCGGGGAGCTGTTTTTT. Translated: CASSLGQGVIGELFF.

In this sample, this clone turned up a few times. The chain couples TRBV28 to TRBJ1-3, with D unresolved. The CDR3 runs 12 residues. V was pared by 6 bases and J by 0 bases, with 3 bases between. CDR1 and CDR2 (germline): MDHEN, SYDVKM. The CDR3 bases are TGTGCCAGCAGCACCTCTGGAAACACCATATATTTT. It encodes CASSTSGNTIYF.

In its sample, this clone was seen a few times. The V call is TRBV15, the J call TRBJ1-1; D gene ambiguous. There are 14 residues in the CDR3. V was trimmed by 5 bases and J by 11 bases, leaving 21 bases between them. CDR1 is LNHNV and CDR2 is YYDKDF in the germline V gene (reference sequence). The CDR3 loop reads CATSGLNTEGDAFF. CDR3 nucleotides: TGTGCCACCAGCGGTCTTAATACGGAAGGAGATGCTTTCTTT.

The chain employs TRBV7-6 and TRBJ1-5; 7 nucleotides agree with TRBD1. The CDR3 runs to 15 residues. V dropped 5 bases and J dropped 1; count of bases not matched to a gene: 5. The germline CDR1 and CDR2 sequences are SGHVS and FNYEAQ. The CDR3 sequence: CASSKGTESNQPQHF. As DNA, the CDR3 is TGTGCCAGCAGCAAAGGGACAGAGAGCAATCAGCCCCAGCATTTT.

This clone was detected only once. The V call is TRBV28, the J call TRBJ1-3; D not certain. This CDR3 has 15 amino acids. CDR1 and CDR2 from the germline V gene are MDHEN and SYDVKM. Trimming stripped 3 bases from V and 1 base from J, with 10 bases between. The CDR3 here is CASSLKRRSGNTIYF. The CDR3 coding sequence is TGTGCCAGCAGTTTGAAACGGAGGTCTGGAAACACCATATATTTT.

The chain couples TRBV5-4 to TRBJ2-7, with D possibly TRBD2 on 5 matching bases. V was cut by 6 bases and J by 3 bases, with 19 bases left in between. Germline V gives CDR1 SGHNT, CDR2 YYREEE (reference sequence). This CDR3 region has 15 residues. This chain's CDR3 is CASTPLPGSRYEQYF. The DNA for the CDR3 is TGTGCCAGCACCCCTCTTCCGGGGAGTCGCTACGAGCAGTACTTC.

The chain carries TRBV7-2 and TRBJ2-1; unclear D gene. Trimming removed 1 base from V and 3 bases from J, with 10 bases in between. Germline assignment: CDR1 SGHTA and CDR2 FQGNSA. The length of the CDR3 is 15 residues. Here the CDR3 reads CASSLVDSNYNEQFF. The CDR3 DNA follows: TGTGCCAGCAGCTTAGTCGACTCAAACTACAATGAGCAGTTCTTC.

The CDR3 DNA reads TGTGCCAGCAGCTTAGTTGGGGGTGTTGGGGCCAACGTCCTGACTTTC. It specifies CASSLVGGVGANVLTF. The chain joins TRBV7-9 to TRBJ2-6, with D perhaps given as TRBD1 or TRBD2 (5 bases each). The CDR3 extends over 16 amino acids. V was shortened by 1 base and J by 3 bases, with 10 bases between the two germline ends. Germline V gene data show CDR1 as SEHNR and CDR2 as FQNEAQ (reference sequence).

V gene TRBV5-1 combines with J gene TRBJ2-5; TRBD2 agrees at 10 bases. Germline V gives CDR1 SGHRS, CDR2 YFSETQ. The length of the CDR3 is 15 residues. The junction had 8 bases not matched to a gene; V was cut back by 4 bases and J by 5 bases. The CDR3 DNA reads TGCGCCAGCAGCCCGGAGGGACTAGCGTTTGAGACCCAGTACTTC. Its translation: CASSPEGLAFETQYF.

This rearrangement joins TRBV19 to TRBJ2-7; unclear D gene. This CDR3 region has 15 residues. CDR1 LNHDA and CDR2 SQIVND come from the germline V gene (reference sequence). V was shortened by 4 bases and J by 2 bases, with 15 bases between the two germline ends. The DNA for the CDR3 is TGTGCCAGTAGTACCCGTGAGAGCCTAACCTACGAGCAGTACTTC. It is translated as CASSTRESLTYEQYF.

This clone was found once. V is TRBV6-4 and J is TRBJ2-7; D gene uncertain. The V gene lost 6 bases and the J gene lost 3 bases, with 6 bases spanning the gap. This CDR3 region has 11 residues. Germline V gene lookup returns CDR1 MRHNA and CDR2 SNTAGT. The DNA for the CDR3 is TGTGCCAGCAGGCATAACTACGAGCAGTACTTC. Its protein product is CASRHNYEQYF.

The chain joins TRBV5-1 to TRBJ1-3; TRBD1 might be the D (5 bases). The CDR3 is 15 amino acids. Germline V gene sequence: CDR1 SGHRS, CDR2 YFSETQ. Trimming left V 2 bases short and J 6 bases short, with 15 bases between. CDR3: CASSLGVSLENTIYF. The CDR3, as DNA: TGCGCCAGCAGCTTAGGGGTTTCCTTAGAAAACACCATATATTTT.

The chain carries TRBV14 and TRBJ1-1; no clear D. V lost 1 base and J lost 1, with 10 bases in between. CDR3 length: 15 amino acids. Germline V gene sequence: CDR1 SGHDN, CDR2 FVKESK. The CDR3 region has the DNA TGTGCCAGCAGCCAAGGGGTCGATTCGAACACTGAAGCTTTCTTT. Its protein product is CASSQGVDSNTEAFF.

The gene calls are TRBV15 and TRBJ2-3; D tentatively fits TRBD1 or TRBD2 (5 bases each). Trimming took 5 bases from V and 2 from J, leaving 17 bases between them. CDR1 is LNHNV and CDR2 is YYDKDF in the germline V gene (reference sequence). The CDR3 extends over 16 amino acids. Written as DNA, the CDR3 is TGTGCCACCAGCGCTCGAGGGGACGCCGTCACAGATACGCAGTATTTT. Translation: CATSARGDAVTDTQYF. The full variable domain, in which reference TRBV15 and TRBJ2-3 provide the parts outside the CDR3, is DAMVIQNPRYQVTQFGKPVTLSCSQTLNHNVMYWYQQKSSQAPKLLFHYYDKDFNNEADTPDNFQSRRPNTSFCFLDIRSPGLGDTAMYLCATSARGDAVTDTQYFGPGTRLTVL.

The rearrangement uses TRBV5-1 and TRBJ2-1, with TRBD1 matching 10 bases. Germline V lookup: CDR1 SGHRS, CDR2 YFSETQ. This CDR3 region has 15 residues. Trimming removed 5 bases from V and 8 bases from J; junction bases left unmatched: 10. The CDR3 protein is CASRETGGLVDEQFF. The CDR3, as DNA: TGCGCCAGCAGAGAGACAGGGGGCCTGGTTGATGAGCAGTTCTTC.

The CDR3 DNA reads TGTGCCAGCAGCGTGGACCCGAAGAGCGAGCAGTACTTC. Translated: CASSVDPKSEQYF. The chain has TRBV9 and TRBJ2-7; D call uncertain. Germline V gene lookup returns CDR1 SGDLS and CDR2 YYNGEE. The V end was cut by 2 bases, the J end by 6 bases, with 12 bases between. CDR3 size: 13 residues.

This clone was seen just once. J is TRBJ1-5 and V is TRBV9; maybe TRBD1 (5 bases). The germline gives CDR1 SGDLS, CDR2 YYNGEE. This CDR3 has 14 amino acids. The germline V and J ends were trimmed by 4 bases and 1 base, with 9 bases remaining between them. The DNA for the CDR3 is TGTGCCAGCAGCATCGACAGCAGCAATCAGCCCCAGCATTTT. Its translation: CASSIDSSNQPQHF.

The gene calls are TRBV29-1 and TRBJ2-1, with 15 bases that match TRBD2. The CDR3 totals 15 residues. Germline loops: CDR1 SQVTM, CDR2 ANQGSEA. V lost 6 bases to trimming and J lost 8 bases; unmatched junction nucleotides: 8. The DNA of the CDR3 is TGCAGCGTCCTTCCCGGACTAGCGGGAGGGGATGAGCAGTTCTTC. It translates to CSVLPGLAGGDEQFF.

The chain couples TRBV30 to TRBJ2-7, with a tentative D call TRBD2 (5 bases). The CDR3 length is 13 residues. Germline V lookup: CDR1 GTSNPN, CDR2 SVGIG (reference sequence). V was shortened by 2 bases and J by 6 bases, with 14 bases between the two germline ends. CDR3 sequence: CAWSIEGPREQYF. CDR3 sequence (DNA): TGTGCCTGGAGTATCGAGGGCCCCCGCGAGCAGTACTTC.

V and J are TRBV5-1 and TRBJ2-2; D call uncertain. Germline-derived CDR1 and CDR2 are SGHRS and YFSETQ. The CDR3 extends over 16 amino acids. Trimming took off 4 bases at V and 2 bases at J, with 15 bases between the two ends. The CDR3 reads CASSPTEYPNTGELFF. CDR3 bases: TGCGCCAGCAGCCCGACGGAATACCCTAACACCGGGGAGCTGTTTTTT.

In this sample, this clone turned up once. This rearrangement joins TRBV19 to TRBJ1-2; D is uncertain. In germline, CDR1 is LNHDA, CDR2 SQIVND (reference sequence). The CDR3 loop spans 15 amino acids. The germline V and J ends were trimmed by 4 bases and 0 bases, with 12 bases remaining between them. The DNA for the CDR3 is TGTGCCAGTAGTACGCCTCGGGGAGCTAACTATGGCTACACCTTC. Translating it yields CASSTPRGANYGYTF.

This clone was picked up one time. This chain connects TRBV6-1 to TRBJ2-1; the match to TRBD2 covers 9 bases. The CDR3 is 15 amino acids. V shed 4 bases, J shed 14 bases, and the junction held 15 bases outside the gene matches. Germline-derived CDR1 and CDR2 are MNHNS and SASEGT. The chain's CDR3 is CASSVDKFGTSTKFF. CDR3 in DNA: TGTGCCAGCAGTGTCGATAAGTTCGGGACTAGCACAAAGTTCTTC.

This chain uses TRBV9 with TRBJ2-2, with D uncertain. This CDR3 spans 16 amino acids. The V end lost 4 bases, the J end lost 1 base, and 14 bases lay between the germline ends. CDR1 and CDR2 from the germline V gene are SGDLS and YYNGEE. CDR3 protein: CASSQWLELNTGELFF. In DNA, the CDR3 is TGTGCCAGCAGCCAATGGCTAGAATTGAACACCGGGGAGCTGTTTTTT.